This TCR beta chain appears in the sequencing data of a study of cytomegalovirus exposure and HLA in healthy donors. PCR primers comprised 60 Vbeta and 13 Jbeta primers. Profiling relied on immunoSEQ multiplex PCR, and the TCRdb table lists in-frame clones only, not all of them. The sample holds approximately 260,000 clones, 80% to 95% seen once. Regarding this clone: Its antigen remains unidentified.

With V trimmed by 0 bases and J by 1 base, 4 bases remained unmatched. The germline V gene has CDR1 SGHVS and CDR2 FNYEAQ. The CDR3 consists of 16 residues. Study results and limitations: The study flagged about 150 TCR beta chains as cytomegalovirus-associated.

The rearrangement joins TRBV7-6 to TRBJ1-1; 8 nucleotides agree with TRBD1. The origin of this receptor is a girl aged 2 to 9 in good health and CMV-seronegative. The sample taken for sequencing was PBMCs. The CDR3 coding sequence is TGTGCCAGCAGCTTAGCCCGACAGGGGACGAACACTGAAGCTTTCTTT. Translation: CASSLARQGTNTEAFF.